The 8 T cell receptor beta chains in this list originate from one sample, sequenced in a study of T cell responses to AZD1222 COVID-19 vaccine. Using immunoSEQ multiplex PCR, the repertoire was profiled, and TCRdb retains in-frame clones only, with some absent. The profile shows 130,000 or so clones, roughly 92% of them singletons. Sequences were derived from peripheral blood, sampled on day 0 of AZD1222 vaccination. Every receptor here comes from an adult in good health.

The J gene is TRBJ1-2, the V gene TRBV3-1 (or the pseudogene TRBV3-2), with D possibly matching TRBD1 (5 bases). There are 13 residues in the CDR3. Germline assignment: CDR1 LGHDT and CDR2 YNNKEL (reference sequence). V was trimmed by 3 bases and J by 8 bases, leaving 13 bases between them. CDR3 in amino acids: CASSQLLGDGYTF. The CDR3 nucleotides read TGTGCCAGCAGCCAGCTCTTAGGGGACGGCTACACCTTC.

The chain couples TRBV2 to TRBJ2-7; tentatively, D is TRBD2 (5 bases). Trimming removed 4 bases at V and 6 bases at J, with 16 bases between. The CDR3 spans 14 residues. Germline CDR1 is SNHLY and CDR2 is FYNNEI. The CDR3, as DNA: TGTGCCAGCAGTGGAGGACGGGGTTGGGGCGAGCAGTACTTC. This codes for CASSGGRGWGEQYF.

The rearrangement uses TRBV6-6 and TRBJ1-2, with TRBD1 identical over 7 bases. Germline trimming cut 2 bases from V and 0 bases from J; bases unmatched to any gene: 6. The CDR3 loop spans 16 amino acids. Germline CDR1 MNHNY, CDR2 SVGAGI (reference sequence). CDR3 amino acids: CASSYRDSYSNYGYTF. CDR3 bases: TGTGCCAGCAGTTACCGGGACAGCTACTCTAACTATGGCTACACCTTC.

The V and J genes are TRBV2 and TRBJ2-3, with TRBD2 matching 13 bases. Germline V CDR1 and CDR2: SNHLY, FYNNEI. V lost 5 bases, J lost 4 bases, and 6 bases stayed unmatched. The CDR3 consists of 16 residues. This CDR3 is CASSTRLAGGSDTQYF. CDR3 nucleotides: TGTGCCAGCAGTACCAGACTAGCGGGGGGTTCAGATACGCAGTATTTT.

V gene TRBV7-9 combines with J gene TRBJ2-1, with 9 bases identical to TRBD1. The CDR3 has 15 residues. Germline V gene lookup returns CDR1 SEHNR and CDR2 FQNEAQ (reference sequence). The V gene end was trimmed by 5 bases and the J gene end by 7 bases; junction bases not matched to a gene: 9. CDR3 loop: CASSASGTGLNEQFF. The DNA of the CDR3 is TGTGCCAGCAGCGCGTCCGGGACAGGGTTAAATGAGCAGTTCTTC.

The chain links TRBV5-4 to TRBJ2-3; 7 bases map to TRBD2. The V segment lost 2 bases and the J segment 2 bases; nucleotides outside the gene matches: 8. From germline, CDR1 is SGHNT and CDR2 YYREEE (reference sequence). CDR3 size: 16 residues. In DNA form, the CDR3 reads TGTGCCAGCAGCTTCTCGACTAGCCGATCCACAGATACGCAGTATTTT. This encodes CASSFSTSRSTDTQYF.

The genes are TRBV13 and TRBJ1-2, with D hard to call. CDR1 is PRHDT and CDR2 is FYEKMQ in the germline V gene (reference sequence). This CDR3 has 13 residues. V lost 0 bases to trimming and J lost 5 bases, with 7 bases between them. CDR3 in DNA: TGTGCCAGCAGCTTAGGACAGCCATATGGCTACACCTTC. It encodes CASSLGQPYGYTF.

The V gene is TRBV7-9, the J gene TRBJ2-4; 7 nucleotides agree with TRBD1. The J segment lost 0 bases and the V segment lost 2 bases, leaving 7 bases of the junction unmatched. The length of the CDR3 is 17 residues. Germline CDR1 is SEHNR and CDR2 is FQNEAQ (reference sequence). In DNA form, the CDR3 reads TGTGCCAGCAGCTTACGCCGGGACAGCCTAGCCAAAAACATTCAGTACTTC. It is translated as CASSLRRDSLAKNIQYF.